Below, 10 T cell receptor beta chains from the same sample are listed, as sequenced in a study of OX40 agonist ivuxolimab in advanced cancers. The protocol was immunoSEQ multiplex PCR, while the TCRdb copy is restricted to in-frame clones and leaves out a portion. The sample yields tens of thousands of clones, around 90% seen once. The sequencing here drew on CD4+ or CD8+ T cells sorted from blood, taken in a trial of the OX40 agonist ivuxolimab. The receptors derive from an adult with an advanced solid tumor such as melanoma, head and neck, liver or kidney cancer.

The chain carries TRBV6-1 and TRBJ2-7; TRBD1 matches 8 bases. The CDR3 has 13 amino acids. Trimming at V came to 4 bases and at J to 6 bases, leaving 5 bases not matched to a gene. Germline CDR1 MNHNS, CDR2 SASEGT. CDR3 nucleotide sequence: TGTGCCAGCAGTGGGAACACAGGGGGCGAGCAGTACTTC. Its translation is CASSGNTGGEQYF.

The CDR3 reads CASSLGLASTDTQYF. CDR3 bases: TGTGCCAGCAGCCTAGGGCTAGCGAGCACAGATACGCAGTATTTT. The chain combines TRBV7-2 with TRBJ2-3, with D possibly matching TRBD2 (6 bases). CDR3 length equals 15 residues. The V gene lost 5 bases and the J gene lost 0 bases, with 12 bases spanning the gap. Germline V gives CDR1 SGHTA, CDR2 FQGNSA.

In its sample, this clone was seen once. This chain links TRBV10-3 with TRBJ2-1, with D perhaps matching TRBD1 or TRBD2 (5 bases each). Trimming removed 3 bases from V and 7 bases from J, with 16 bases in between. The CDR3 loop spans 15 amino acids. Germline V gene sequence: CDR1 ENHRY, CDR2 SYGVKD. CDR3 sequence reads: CAISDQRRKGNEQFF. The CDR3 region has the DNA TGTGCCATCAGTGATCAGCGGCGGAAGGGGAATGAGCAGTTCTTC.

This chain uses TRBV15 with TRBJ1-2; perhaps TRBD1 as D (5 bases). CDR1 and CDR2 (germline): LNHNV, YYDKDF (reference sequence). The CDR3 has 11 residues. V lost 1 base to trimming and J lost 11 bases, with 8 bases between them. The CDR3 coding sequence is TGTGCCACCAGCAGAGGGGGCTCGTACACCTTC. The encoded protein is CATSRGGSYTF.

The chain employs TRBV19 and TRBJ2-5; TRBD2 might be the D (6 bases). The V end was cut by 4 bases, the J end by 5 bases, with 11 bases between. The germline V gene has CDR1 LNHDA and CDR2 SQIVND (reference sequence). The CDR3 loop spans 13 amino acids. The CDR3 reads CASSTLAHETQYF. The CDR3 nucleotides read TGTGCCAGTAGTACTCTAGCGCATGAGACCCAGTACTTC.

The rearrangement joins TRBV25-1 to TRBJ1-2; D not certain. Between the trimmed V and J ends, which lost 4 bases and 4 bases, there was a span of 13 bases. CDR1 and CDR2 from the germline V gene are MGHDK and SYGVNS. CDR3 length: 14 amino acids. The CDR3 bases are TGTGCCAGCAGTGCCAAGTCTTCGACCTATGGCTACACCTTC. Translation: CASSAKSSTYGYTF.

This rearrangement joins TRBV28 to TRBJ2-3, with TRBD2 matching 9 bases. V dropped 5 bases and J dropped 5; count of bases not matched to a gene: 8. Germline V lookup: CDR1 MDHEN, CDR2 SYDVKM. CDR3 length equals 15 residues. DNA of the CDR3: TGTGCCAGCAGTCTCCCGTTAGCGGGAGAAGATACGCAGTATTTT. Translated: CASSLPLAGEDTQYF.

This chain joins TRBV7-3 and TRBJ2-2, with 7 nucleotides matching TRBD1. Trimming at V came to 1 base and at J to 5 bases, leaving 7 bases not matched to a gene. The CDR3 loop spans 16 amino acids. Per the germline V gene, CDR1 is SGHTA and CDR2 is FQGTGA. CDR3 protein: CASSLRQGASTGELFF. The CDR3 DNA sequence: TGTGCCAGCAGCTTAAGACAGGGAGCGAGTACCGGGGAGCTGTTTTTT.

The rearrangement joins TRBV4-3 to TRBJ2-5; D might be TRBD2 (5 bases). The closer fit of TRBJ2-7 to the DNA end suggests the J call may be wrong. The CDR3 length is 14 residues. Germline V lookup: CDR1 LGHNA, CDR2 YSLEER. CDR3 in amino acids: CASSQEVPGYEQYF. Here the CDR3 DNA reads TGCGCCAGCAGCCAAGAAGTACCGGGGTACGAGCAGTACTTC.

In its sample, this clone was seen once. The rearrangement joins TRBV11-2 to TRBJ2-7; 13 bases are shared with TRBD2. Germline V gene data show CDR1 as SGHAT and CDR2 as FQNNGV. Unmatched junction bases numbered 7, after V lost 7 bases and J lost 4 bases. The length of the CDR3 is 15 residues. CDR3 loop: CASTQGLAGAYEQYF. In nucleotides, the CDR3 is TGTGCCAGCACCCAAGGACTAGCGGGAGCTTACGAGCAGTACTTC. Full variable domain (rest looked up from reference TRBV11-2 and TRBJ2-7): EAGVAQSPRYKIIEKRQSVAFWCNPISGHATLYWYQQILGQGPKLLIQFQNNGVVDDSQLPKDRFSAERLKGVDSTLKIQPAKLEDSAVYLCASTQGLAGAYEQYFGPGTRLTVT.